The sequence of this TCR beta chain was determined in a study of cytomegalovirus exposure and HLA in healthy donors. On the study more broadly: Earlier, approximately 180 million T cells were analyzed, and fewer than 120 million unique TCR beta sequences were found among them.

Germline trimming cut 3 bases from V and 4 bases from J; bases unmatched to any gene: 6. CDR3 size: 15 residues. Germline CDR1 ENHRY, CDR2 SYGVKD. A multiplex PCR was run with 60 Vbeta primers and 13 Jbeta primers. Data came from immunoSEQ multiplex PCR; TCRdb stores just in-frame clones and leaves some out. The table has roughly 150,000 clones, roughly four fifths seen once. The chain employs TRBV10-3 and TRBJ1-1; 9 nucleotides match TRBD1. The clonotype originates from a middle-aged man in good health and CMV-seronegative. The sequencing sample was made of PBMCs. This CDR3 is CAISETGGAGTEAFF. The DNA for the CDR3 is TGTGCCATCAGTGAAACAGGGGGCGCTGGCACTGAAGCTTTCTTT.